The TCR beta chain described here comes from a study of blood T cell repertoires in COVID-19. On the study more broadly: Samples came from the United States, Italy and Spain, spanning acute and convalescent COVID-19. Sources were T cells, B-cell-depleted T cells, or PBMCs; the material itself was cDNA or gDNA.

In the study's own analysis: Amplification from reference gene primers served as the basis for estimated nucleated cell counts. Sequenced by immunoSEQ multiplex PCR; TCRdb stores in-frame clones only, minus some. Clonal size and the V and J genes are those of that table, whereas D and trimming came from the DNA. The repertoire consists of around 160,000 clones, with roughly 80% occurring once and the leading ten covering around 20%. Germline V gene data show CDR1 as SGHTA and CDR2 as FQGNSA. Trimming took off 0 bases at V and 2 bases at J, with 10 bases between the two ends. The CDR3 is 15 amino acids.

The sequence was collected from an elderly woman with acute or convalescent COVID-19. The chain uses TRBV7-2 and TRBJ1-2; TRBD1 is a possible D gene (5 bases). Input material: peripheral blood. The chain's CDR3 is CASSLATQGNYGYTF. The CDR3 DNA reads TGTGCCAGCAGCTTAGCGACGCAGGGAAACTATGGCTACACCTTC. Variable domain in full (rest from reference TRBV7-2 and TRBJ1-2): GAGVSQSPSNKVTEKGKDVELRCDPISGHTALYWYRQSLGQGLEFLIYFQGNSAPDKSGLPSDRFSAERTGGSVSTLTIQRTQQEDSAVYLCASSLATQGNYGYTFGSGTRLTVV.